A selection of T cell receptor beta chains follows, all from one sample in a study of T cells after yellow fever vaccination. MiXCR, applied by TCRdb to the 5' RACE reads, yields one record per CDR3 protein. The sample has some 300,000 distinct CDR3 sequences, 7.5% to 9% seen once; the top ten hold 3% to 4%. Sequencing used CD4+ T cells sorted from PBMCs, obtained 5 days after the yellow fever booster vaccination. These receptors were collected from a man aged 18 to 30 who received the YFV17D yellow fever vaccine. Each CDR3 is given with its conserved first and last residue.

>TRBV5-6
CASSLGSGRWDTQYF
>TRBV6-2/TRBV6-3
CASSYGRGTLNNEQFF
>TRBV28
CASKIQGLRLNQPQHF
>TRBV6-5
CASSVSGRGETQFF
>TRBV6-5
CASSYSGSGGAYFSEQFF
>TRBV12-3/TRBV12-4
CATRLAGGPDTQYF
>TRBV24-1
CATSDPGRFSTDTQYF
>TRBV6-2/TRBV6-3
CASSTFRGDQPQHF
>TRBV5-6
CAIGGCNQPQHF
>TRBV5-1
CASSLSGTNNQPQHF
>TRBV7-2
CASSRLPGQDYGYTF
>TRBV20-1
CSAAAQGSKNIQYF
>TRBV14
CASSQDWGETQYF
>TRBV6-2/TRBV6-3
CASSYARTGEQYF
>TRBV4-3
CASSQERALSYEQYF
>TRBV5-4
CASSSGPAQGSGANVLTF
>TRBV20-1
CSARSSLRPGAVALSTDTQYF
>TRBV29-1
CSVGKGGTTIQFF
>TRBV6-2/TRBV6-3
CASRERWETQYF
>TRBV20-1
CSARPDRRGHSNQPQHF
>TRBV19
CASSIPSLGGWYGYTF
>TRBV6-5
CASSQGLTQPQHF
>TRBV12-3/TRBV12-4
CASGPGGLVKLFF
>TRBV7-9
CATQRGTHNEKLFF
>TRBV6-6
CASSFDRTGVGYEQYF
>TRBV27
CASSVQGGNYGYTF
>TRBV20-1
CSAMGGLYNEQFF
>TRBV5-1
CASSSQGDIRNSPLHF
>TRBV20-1
CSARAGGPNTGELFF
>TRBV24-1
CATSASPPFTDTQYF
>TRBV20-1
CSAREDGGSYEQYF
>TRBV5-8
CASSTPQGGGRETQYF